The rows below give T cell receptor beta chains drawn from one sample of a study of blood T cell repertoires in COVID-19. Produced via immunoSEQ multiplex PCR; TCRdb's table is partial and in-frame only. Here the sample spans 250,000 or so clones, around nine tenths being singletons. The sequenced sample consisted of peripheral blood. The receptors were gathered from an older woman with COVID-19, enrolled during active disease. CDR3s include the opening cysteine and the closing phenylalanine or tryptophan. The D gene is left open where the match is weak. Some rows have no size entry. The others give once, few or many, or a class for an expanded clone.

cdr3_nt: TGTGCCAGCAGCCCTAATACAGGGGCTAATGAAAAACTGTTTTTT
cdr3_aa: CASSPNTGANEKLFF
v_call: TRBV7-6
d_call: TRBD1
clone_size: -
j_call: TRBJ1-4

cdr3_nt: TGTGCCAGCAGCCAAGGGACAGGGGGCGGTCAGCCCCAGCATTTT
cdr3_aa: CASSQGTGGGQPQHF
v_call: TRBV3-1/TRBV3-2
d_call: TRBD1
clone_size: -
j_call: TRBJ1-5

cdr3_nt: TGTGCCACCTTACCGAGGACAGGGCTCAATCAGCCCCAGCATTTT
cdr3_aa: CATLPRTGLNQPQHF
v_call: TRBV19
d_call: TRBD1
clone_size: -
j_call: TRBJ1-5

cdr3_nt: TGTGCCAGTAGTGGGCTCAGCTCTGGAAACACCATATATTTT
cdr3_aa: CASSGLSSGNTIYF
v_call: TRBV19
d_call: -
clone_size: -
j_call: TRBJ1-3

cdr3_nt: TGTGCCAGCAGTTTCTCGAGTCCAGAAAAACTGTTTTTT
cdr3_aa: CASSFSSPEKLFF
v_call: TRBV27
d_call: -
clone_size: -
j_call: TRBJ1-4

cdr3_nt: TGTGCCAGCAGCTCCGGGACTAGCGTTCGGGATGAGCAGTTCTTC
cdr3_aa: CASSSGTSVRDEQFF
v_call: TRBV7-7
d_call: TRBD2
clone_size: once
j_call: TRBJ2-1

cdr3_nt: TGTGCCAGCAGTCCCCCCGGGGGTGGGGCCAGAACGGAGCAGTACTTC
cdr3_aa: CASSPPGGGARTEQYF
v_call: TRBV28
d_call: -
clone_size: -
j_call: TRBJ2-7

cdr3_nt: TGCGCCAGCAGCTTGGCCGGTAATGAAAAACTGTTTTTT
cdr3_aa: CASSLAGNEKLFF
v_call: TRBV5-1
d_call: -
clone_size: -
j_call: TRBJ1-4

cdr3_nt: TGTGCCTGGAGTCCCAACCGGCTAGTTGGAGATACGCAGTATTTT
cdr3_aa: CAWSPNRLVGDTQYF
v_call: TRBV30
d_call: -
clone_size: few
j_call: TRBJ2-3

cdr3_nt: TGTGCCAGCAGCTTGGCAACAGGGGGCGTTCGCTACACCTTC
cdr3_aa: CASSLATGGVRYTF
v_call: TRBV7-9
d_call: TRBD1
clone_size: few
j_call: TRBJ1-2

cdr3_nt: TGTGCCAGTAGTCTCGGCGGGACGGGTAACACCGGGGAGCTGTTTTTT
cdr3_aa: CASSLGGTGNTGELFF
v_call: TRBV19
d_call: -
clone_size: -
j_call: TRBJ2-2

cdr3_nt: TGTGCCAGCAGCTTAGGTGCGGGAGGGGATACGCAGTATTTT
cdr3_aa: CASSLGAGGDTQYF
v_call: TRBV7-3
d_call: TRBD2
clone_size: -
j_call: TRBJ2-3

cdr3_nt: TGCGCCAGCAGCAAGGGGGAGGGTGAAGCTTTCTTT
cdr3_aa: CASSKGEGEAFF
v_call: TRBV5-1
d_call: -
clone_size: -
j_call: TRBJ1-1

cdr3_nt: TGTGCCAGCAGCGGGGGGTGGGGGGTAAGGAATTCACCCCTCCACTTT
cdr3_aa: CASSGGWGVRNSPLHF
v_call: TRBV7-2
d_call: -
clone_size: -
j_call: TRBJ1-6